Listed below are T cell receptor beta chains from one sample, sequenced in a study of T cell repertoires in cytomegalovirus infection. MiXCR, run by TCRdb on the reads, gives a single entry per CDR3 protein. Of approximately 500,000 distinct CDR3 sequences listed, approximately 16% are singletons. The sample comprised CD8+ T cells from PBMCs. The receptors shown here come from a human donor in good health (CMV status not recorded). Some clones in this sample may be carry-over from other donors' samples. Each CDR3 is given with its conserved first and last residue. The order of the fields is clone size, D gene, J gene, V gene, CDR3 protein, CDR3 DNA. D genes are given only for firm matches. Not every row has a clone size; where given, it reads once, few, many or a size class.

>many|NA|TRBJ2-7|TRBV11-1
CASSPTDFLSYEQYF
TGTGCCAGCAGCCCGACAGATTTCCTCTCCTACGAGCAGTACTTC
>many|TRBD2|TRBJ2-5|TRBV12-3/TRBV12-4
CASSSTSGRIQETQYF
TGTGCCAGCAGTTCAACTAGCGGGAGGATACAAGAGACCCAGTACTTC
>NA|NA|TRBJ2-1|TRBV7-9
CASTSPLGYEKFF
TGTGCCAGCACATCCCCCTTGGGTTATGAGAAGTTCTTC
>few|NA|TRBJ2-7|TRBV2
CASSASTEQYF
TGTGCCAGCAGTGCATCAACGGAGCAGTACTTC
>many|NA|TRBJ2-1|TRBV7-9
CASSLSGRATYNEQFF
TGTGCCAGCAGCTTATCTGGGCGGGCCACCTACAATGAGCAGTTCTTC
>NA|TRBD1|TRBJ2-7|TRBV6-5
CASSYSNRGFYEQYF
TGTGCCAGCAGTTACTCGAACAGGGGATTCTACGAGCAGTACTTC
>many|NA|TRBJ1-2|TRBV2
CASSDVGDGYGYTF
TGTGCCAGCAGTGACGTAGGGGATGGCTATGGCTACACCTTC
>NA|NA|TRBJ1-5|TRBV15
CATSRDRSRQQPQHF
TGTGCCACCAGCAGAGATCGGAGCAGGCAACAGCCCCAGCATTTT
>NA|NA|TRBJ2-5|TRBV7-9
CASSPIYGPQETQYF
TGTGCCAGCAGCCCGATCTACGGGCCCCAAGAGACCCAGTACTTC
>many|NA|TRBJ2-5|TRBV27
CASSLALGQVQETQYF
TGTGCCAGCAGTTTAGCGTTGGGACAAGTCCAAGAGACCCAGTACTTC
>NA|NA|TRBJ1-1|TRBV5-6
CASSLETGTEAFF
TGTGCCAGCAGCTTGGAAACGGGCACTGAAGCTTTCTTT
>many|NA|TRBJ1-4|TRBV12-3/TRBV12-4
CASSLSRLNEKLFF
TGTGCCAGCAGTTTGAGTAGACTTAATGAAAAACTGTTTTTT
>many|TRBD2|TRBJ2-1|TRBV7-6
CASSLAASGLAGVNEQFF
TGTGCCAGCAGCTTAGCAGCGTCGGGACTAGCGGGAGTCAATGAGCAGTTCTTC
>few|NA|TRBJ2-2|TRBV2
CASSDRSSSTGELFF
TGTGCCAGCAGTGATAGGTCTAGCTCGACCGGGGAGCTGTTTTTT
>many|NA|TRBJ1-3|TRBV25-1
CASSDTAFSGNTIYF
TGTGCCAGCAGTGATACAGCCTTCTCTGGAAACACCATATATTTT
>many|TRBD2|TRBJ2-3|TRBV11-2
CASSSASGSWTDTQYF
TGTGCCAGCAGCAGTGCAAGCGGGAGTTGGACAGATACGCAGTATTTT
>NA|TRBD2|TRBJ2-1|TRBV4-1
CASSHPLGGVNEQFF
TGCGCCAGCAGCCATCCCTTGGGGGGGGTAAATGAGCAGTTCTTC
>few|NA|TRBJ2-3|TRBV27
CASSLSIRPDTQYF
TGTGCCAGCAGTTTATCGATACGCCCAGATACGCAGTATTTT
>NA|NA|TRBJ2-3|TRBV28
CASRMGIRGTDTQYF
TGTGCCAGCAGAATGGGGATCCGGGGAACAGATACGCAGTATTTT
>few|TRBD2|TRBJ2-1|TRBV9
CASSVESSGGRSSYNEQFF
TGTGCCAGCAGCGTAGAGAGTAGCGGGGGCCGAAGCTCCTACAATGAGCAGTTCTTC
>many|NA|TRBJ2-5|TRBV12-3/TRBV12-4
CASSLVNQETQYF
TGTGCCAGCAGTTTGGTGAACCAAGAGACCCAGTACTTC
>few|NA|TRBJ2-3|TRBV19
CASSPYGGMIADTQYF
TGTGCCAGTAGTCCTTATGGCGGGATGATAGCAGATACGCAGTATTTT
>many|NA|TRBJ2-6|TRBV11-2
CASSPPGGANVLTF
TGTGCCAGCAGCCCTCCGGGCGGGGCCAACGTCCTGACTTTC
>many|NA|TRBJ1-2|TRBV11-2
CASSPGRTNYGYTF
TGTGCCAGCAGCCCGGGACGGACGAACTATGGCTACACCTTC
>many|TRBD2|TRBJ2-5|TRBV7-8
CASSLASGTSGRAQETQYF
TGTGCCAGCAGCTTAGCTTCCGGGACTAGCGGGAGGGCTCAGGAGACCCAGTACTTC
>NA|TRBD1|TRBJ1-1|TRBV29-1
CSVARTGGGTEAFF
TGCAGCGTTGCGAGGACAGGCGGGGGAACTGAAGCTTTCTTT
>many|TRBD2|TRBJ2-5|TRBV7-6
CASSSSSGGAQETQYF
TGTGCCAGCAGCTCAAGTAGCGGGGGGGCCCAAGAGACCCAGTACTTC
>many|TRBD1|TRBJ1-5|TRBV20-1
CSARDRGYANNQPQHF
TGCAGTGCTCGGGACAGGGGGTATGCTAACAATCAGCCCCAGCATTTT
>many|TRBD2|TRBJ2-3|TRBV11-2
CASRYSGGAVDTQYF
TGTGCCAGCAGATATAGCGGGGGGGCCGTAGATACGCAGTATTTT
>NA|NA|TRBJ1-1|TRBV10-3
CAISEPTESMNTEAFF
TGTGCCATCAGTGAGCCTACGGAGTCGATGAACACTGAAGCTTTCTTT
>NA|NA|TRBJ2-5|TRBV5-1
CASSLLRTEYQETQYF
TGCGCCAGCAGCTTGCTTCGGACCGAGTACCAAGAGACCCAGTACTTC
>NA|NA|TRBJ1-1|TRBV19
CATRDPMNTEAFF
TGTGCCACCCGGGACCCTATGAACACTGAAGCTTTCTTT
>NA|NA|TRBJ1-1|TRBV6-6
CASRPLLGEITEAFF
TGTGCCAGCAGACCACTTTTGGGGGAGATCACTGAAGCTTTCTTT
>NA|TRBD1|TRBJ1-4|TRBV9
CASSSYSGGGTNEKLFF
TGTGCCAGCAGCTCATACTCAGGGGGCGGAACTAATGAAAAACTGTTTTTT
>many|NA|TRBJ2-4|TRBV12-3/TRBV12-4
CASSLAVRRDIQYF
TGTGCCAGCAGTTTGGCAGTAAGAAGGGACATTCAGTACTTC
>few|NA|TRBJ1-6|TRBV4-1
CASSQVAYGVNSPLHF
TGCGCCAGCAGCCAAGTTGCGTACGGGGTGAATTCACCCCTCCACTTT
>many|TRBD2|TRBJ2-7|TRBV7-9
CASSPPESSGTDEQYF
TGTGCCAGCAGCCCCCCCGAGTCTAGCGGGACGGACGAGCAGTACTTC
>few|NA|TRBJ2-6|TRBV20-1
CSAYLISGANVLTF
TGCAGTGCTTATCTGATCTCTGGGGCCAACGTCCTGACTTTC
>few|NA|TRBJ2-1|TRBV5-4
CASSLGGPRDEQFF
TGTGCCAGCAGCTTGGGAGGGCCGAGGGATGAGCAGTTCTTC
>NA|NA|TRBJ1-1|TRBV11-2
CASSSFMNTEAFF
TGTGCCAGCAGCTCCTTTATGAACACTGAAGCTTTCTTT
>NA|NA|TRBJ1-2|TRBV14
CASSQEFPGSGYTF
TGTGCCAGCAGCCAAGAATTTCCCGGGAGTGGCTACACCTTC
>NA|NA|TRBJ2-1|TRBV20-1
CSARDWETSYNEQFF
TGCAGTGCTAGAGATTGGGAGACTTCCTACAATGAGCAGTTCTTC
>few|TRBD2|TRBJ2-1|TRBV20-1
CSADSTSGLYNEQFF
TGCAGTGCGGATTCGACTAGCGGGCTGTACAATGAGCAGTTCTTC
>NA|NA|TRBJ1-4|TRBV5-1
CASSLMGGEPNEKLFF
TGCGCCAGCAGCTTGATGGGAGGGGAGCCGAATGAAAAACTGTTTTTT
>NA|NA|TRBJ1-2|TRBV5-4
CASSPGGVPYVYTF
TGTGCCAGCAGCCCGGGAGGTGTTCCTTATGTCTACACCTTC
>few|TRBD1|TRBJ1-4|TRBV19
CASRPIRGPNEKLFF
TGTGCCAGTAGGCCCATTAGGGGGCCTAATGAAAAACTGTTTTTT
>NA|NA|TRBJ2-1|TRBV6-6
CARSRLLGPSQDNEQFF
TGTGCCCGCAGCCGCCTTCTTGGTCCCTCCCAAGACAATGAGCAGTTCTTC
>few|NA|TRBJ1-4|TRBV7-9
CASSSPSLGGGSEKLFF
TGTGCCAGCAGCTCCCCGTCCCTAGGGGGTGGTAGTGAAAAACTGTTTTTT
>NA|TRBD2|TRBJ2-7|TRBV24-1
CATSARLAGNSYEQYF
TGTGCCACCAGTGCAAGACTAGCGGGGAACTCCTACGAGCAGTACTTC
>few|TRBD1|TRBJ1-1|TRBV7-9
CASSGQGTEAFF
TGTGCCAGCAGCGGACAGGGGACTGAAGCTTTCTTT
>NA|NA|TRBJ2-3|TRBV13
CASSPGAPSRHTQYF
TGTGCCAGCAGCCCCGGGGCCCCGAGTAGACACACGCAGTATTTT
>few|TRBD2|TRBJ2-7|TRBV28
CASSLGGTSGLYEQYF
TGTGCCAGCAGTTTGGGGGGGACTAGCGGCCTCTACGAGCAGTACTTC
>many|NA|TRBJ2-1|TRBV12-3/TRBV12-4
CASTVYRSEQFF
TGTGCCAGCACCGTCTACCGTAGTGAGCAGTTCTTC
>NA|NA|TRBJ1-1|TRBV29-1
CSVASKEAFF
TGCAGCGTTGCCAGCAAAGAAGCTTTCTTT
>many|NA|TRBJ2-5|TRBV11-2
CASSLERGAPWTQYF
TGTGCCAGCAGCTTAGAGAGGGGGGCTCCCTGGACCCAGTACTTC
>many|NA|TRBJ2-7|TRBV9
CASGRDGGEQYF
TGTGCTAGCGGCAGGGACGGCGGGGAGCAGTACTTC
>NA|NA|TRBJ1-5|TRBV20-1
CSARARIGPNQPQHF
TGCAGTGCTAGAGCGCGTATAGGCCCTAATCAGCCCCAGCATTTT
>NA|TRBD2|TRBJ2-7|TRBV6-5
CASTEGGKGVYEQYF
TGTGCCAGCACCGAGGGAGGGAAGGGTGTGTACGAGCAGTACTTC
>many|TRBD2|TRBJ2-1|TRBV29-1
CSALAGEQFF
TGCAGCGCCCTAGCGGGTGAGCAGTTCTTC
>NA|NA|TRBJ2-7|TRBV7-9
CASSLRVGHLEQYF
TGTGCCAGCAGCTTACGAGTGGGGCATCTCGAGCAGTACTTC